The source of this TCR beta chain is a study of T cell responses to AZD1222 COVID-19 vaccine. Regarding the study as a whole: The peak T cell response came first, and repertoires were sampled only after it. A mostly white British donor set with more females was recruited, and clonal diversity was possibly underestimated. As reported, nearly half of all spike-specific TCRs target variant regions that are unmutated.

Germline V gene sequence: CDR1 LNHDA, CDR2 SQIVND (reference sequence). Unmatched junction bases numbered 8, after V lost 7 bases and J lost 3 bases. The CDR3 length is 14 residues. Some clones are missing from TCRdb's copy, which holds only in-frame ones; the method was immunoSEQ multiplex PCR. The data show approximately 100,000 clones, 89% seen once. As concerns this clone: The antigen is unknown.

The sequence derives from an adult in good health. V gene TRBV19 combines with J gene TRBJ1-2, with 7 bases that match TRBD1. The sample was peripheral blood, taken on day 0 of AZD1222 vaccination. CDR3 loop: CASKEGAEDYGYTF. DNA of the CDR3: TGTGCCAGTAAGGAGGGGGCGGAGGACTATGGCTACACCTTC.